These T cell receptor beta chains were read from a single sample in a study of blood T cell repertoires in COVID-19. Clones were read by immunoSEQ multiplex PCR, and TCRdb kept only the in-frame ones, dropping some. The sample holds 400,000 or so clones; more than 75% are singletons and the top ten take 3%. Sequencing was done on a sample of peripheral blood. All receptors come from a human donor in a cohort sampled during active COVID-19. The CDR3 runs from the conserved cysteine through the conserved F or W. D genes are given only for firm matches. The size of a clone is reported for some rows only, either as once, few or many, or as a class for expanded clones.

>.|TRBJ1-3|TRBD1|TRBV2
TGTGCCAGCAGTGGGGACAGTGTTGGAAACACCATATATTTT
CASSGDSVGNTIYF
>.|TRBJ2-1|TRBD1|TRBV15
TGTGCCACCAGCAGAGTAGGGACAGGAGCCTACAATGAGCAGTTCTTC
CATSRVGTGAYNEQFF
>.|TRBJ2-7|TRBD1|TRBV30
TGTGCCTGGAGTGTCTGGGACAGGGCGAGCTCCTACGAGCAGTACTTC
CAWSVWDRASSYEQYF
>once|TRBJ1-2|.|TRBV4-1
TGCGCCAGCAGCCAAGATGGTAAGAGCGGCTACACCTTC
CASSQDGKSGYTF
>.|TRBJ2-3|.|TRBV7-9
TGTGCCAGCAGCAACCTTATGAGTGCAGATACGCAGTATTTT
CASSNLMSADTQYF
>few|TRBJ1-1|.|TRBV7-9
TGTGCCAGCAGCTCCCCTTCCAGGGGAAGGAACACTGAAGCTTTCTTT
CASSSPSRGRNTEAFF
>.|TRBJ2-2|.|TRBV5-4
TGTGCCAGCAGCCTTGACAGTGGCCTGAACACCGGGGAGCTGTTTTTT
CASSLDSGLNTGELFF
>.|TRBJ2-5|TRBD2|TRBV27
TGTGCCAGCAGCAGAGGACTAGCGGTGTGGGAGACCCAGTACTTC
CASSRGLAVWETQYF
>.|TRBJ2-5|TRBD2|TRBV6-6
TGTGCCAGCAGTTATCGTTATAGCGGGGGCGGGGAGACCCAGTACTTC
CASSYRYSGGGETQYF
>.|TRBJ2-3|.|TRBV29-1
TGCAGCGTTGACCTAGGCCGCACAGATACGCAGTATTTT
CSVDLGRTDTQYF
>few|TRBJ1-2|.|TRBV11-2
TGTGCCAGCAGCTTAGCGGGGTTGGGCTATGGCTACACCTTC
CASSLAGLGYGYTF
>.|TRBJ2-5|TRBD1|TRBV5-1
TGCGCCAGCAGCTATGGACAGGTCCAAGAGACCCAGTACTTC
CASSYGQVQETQYF
>.|TRBJ2-2|.|TRBV9
TGTGCCAGCAGCGTAGTTCGGGACGGGGAGCTGTTTTTT
CASSVVRDGELFF
>.|TRBJ1-3|TRBD1|TRBV4-1
TGCGCCAGCAGCCAGACAGGGGCTGGAAACACCATATATTTT
CASSQTGAGNTIYF
>.|TRBJ2-3|.|TRBV6-5
TGTGCCAGCAGAAACCCGGGCACAGATACGCAGTATTTT
CASRNPGTDTQYF
>.|TRBJ1-5|.|TRBV19
TGTGCCAGTACCCACGGAGGATATCAGCCCCAGCATTTT
CASTHGGYQPQHF
>.|TRBJ2-3|TRBD2|TRBV5-6
TGTGCCAGCAGCTCGGGACTAGCGGGACACACAGATACGCAGTATTTT
CASSSGLAGHTDTQYF
>few|TRBJ1-5|.|TRBV6-5
TGTGCCAGCACCCCCCCCGGGGACAACCAGCCCCAGCATTTT
CASTPPGDNQPQHF
>.|TRBJ2-7|.|TRBV2
TGTGCCAGCAGTACAGGTCGCTCCTACGAGCAGTACTTC
CASSTGRSYEQYF
>.|TRBJ1-5|.|TRBV2
TGTGCCAGCAACGGAGGGGTTGGGGGAAATCAGCCCCAGCATTTT
CASNGGVGGNQPQHF
>.|TRBJ1-6|.|TRBV6-5
TGTGCCAGCAGTCGAGGACAGCTGAATTCACCCCTCCACTTT
CASSRGQLNSPLHF
>.|TRBJ2-3|TRBD2|TRBV28
TGTGCCAGCAGGGTCGAGTCTGGGCGGGAGAACACAGATACGCAGTATTTT
CASRVESGRENTDTQYF
>.|TRBJ1-2|TRBD1|TRBV5-1
TGCGCCAGCAGCTCGGACGGGACAGCCTTTAGAGGCTACACCTTC
CASSSDGTAFRGYTF
>.|TRBJ2-7|.|TRBV29-1
TGCAGTGTACTGGAGCACTCATCCTACGAGCAGTACTTC
CSVLEHSSYEQYF
>.|TRBJ2-1|TRBD2|TRBV19
TGTGCCAGTAGGGGGAGAGGGACTAGCGGATACAATGAGCAGTTCTTC
CASRGRGTSGYNEQFF
>.|TRBJ1-5|.|TRBV5-1
TGCGCCAGCAGAGGGGGAGTGGGGGTGGATCAGCCCCAGCATTTT
CASRGGVGVDQPQHF
>.|TRBJ2-7|.|TRBV5-6
TGTGCCAGCAGCTTACGCCGACAGAAAAACTACGAGCAGTACTTC
CASSLRRQKNYEQYF
>.|TRBJ2-3|TRBD1|TRBV15
TGTGCCACCAGCAGTTACTACATAGGACAGGGAAAGGATACGCAGTATTTT
CATSSYYIGQGKDTQYF
>.|TRBJ1-3|.|TRBV4-2
TGTGCCAGCAGCCAAACAGGGCAAGGAAACACCATATATTTT
CASSQTGQGNTIYF
>.|TRBJ1-3|.|TRBV9
TGTGCCAGCAGTGTCACAGACGTCTCTGGAAACACCATATATTTT
CASSVTDVSGNTIYF
>.|TRBJ1-2|TRBD1|TRBV6-5
TGTGCCAGCAGTTACTCACAGGGGCTCTATGGCTACACCTTC
CASSYSQGLYGYTF
>.|TRBJ1-4|TRBD1|TRBV5-6
TGTGCCAGCAGCCGCCCGATAGGGGGCCCCCGTACGGAACTGTTTTTT
CASSRPIGGPRTELFF
>.|TRBJ2-7|TRBD1|TRBV2
TGTGCCAGCAGGCCGAGGACAGGGGGTGCCTACGAGCAGTACTTC
CASRPRTGGAYEQYF
>.|TRBJ1-6|.|TRBV18
TGTGCCAGCTCACCGAGAGGGCAGGGGTCTTCACCCCTCCACTTT
CASSPRGQGSSPLHF
>.|TRBJ1-1|.|TRBV4-1
TGCGCCAGCAGCCGTGCCAGGGGGAACACTGAAGCTTTCTTT
CASSRARGNTEAFF
>.|TRBJ1-1|.|TRBV27
TGTGCCAGCAGCGGCAGGCAGCCGACTGAAGCTTTCTTT
CASSGRQPTEAFF
>.|TRBJ2-2|TRBD1|TRBV7-9
TGTGCCAGCACCCCAGACAGGGGGCATAGCGGGGAGCTGTTTTTT
CASTPDRGHSGELFF
>.|TRBJ1-3|.|TRBV19
TGTGCCAGTAGTATGCGGAGGACTGGAAACACCATATATTTT
CASSMRRTGNTIYF
>.|TRBJ2-7|.|TRBV21-1
TGTGCCAGCAGCAAAGGGAAGGACAGGGATTGCTACGAGCAGTACTTC
CASSKGKDRDCYEQYF
>.|TRBJ2-3|TRBD2|TRBV11-3
TGTGCCAGCAGCTTAGGACCCGGAGGGAGCGGGAGTATTACAGATACGCAGTATTTT
CASSLGPGGSGSITDTQYF
>.|TRBJ2-3|.|TRBV9
TGTGCCAGCAGCGTAAGATCGGGGGAACAGACGCAGTATTTT
CASSVRSGEQTQYF
>.|TRBJ2-3|TRBD2|TRBV19
TGTGCCAGTAATGGCGGGAGGGCCGGGACAGATACGCAGTATTTT
CASNGGRAGTDTQYF
>.|TRBJ2-5|.|TRBV18
TGTGCCAGCTCGGAGAATCTACAAGAGACCCAGTACTTC
CASSENLQETQYF
>.|TRBJ2-1|.|TRBV9
TGTGCCAGCAGCGGTGAGGGCCAGAATGAGCAGTTCTTC
CASSGEGQNEQFF